This T cell receptor beta chain was captured in a study of glioma-infiltrating T cells. The study's findings and limits: Tissue-blood divergence was below expectation in non-neoplastic patients, above in gliomas. CDR3 overlap between tissue and blood was very small.

The iRepertoire nested amplicon-rescue multiplex PCR amplified TCR alpha and beta CDR3s from RNA. Input was roughly 100-450 ng of tissue mRNA or PBMC total RNA. TCRdb passed the multiplex PCR reads through MiXCR, listing each CDR3 protein once. The sample records about 180,000 distinct CDR3 sequences, roughly 45% being singletons. Between the trimmed V and J ends, which lost 3 bases and 5 bases, there was a span of 13 bases. The germline V gene encodes CDR1 SQVTM and CDR2 ANQGSEA. CDR3 length: 13 residues. This clonotype was observed at least ten times. Its specificity is unknown. The receptor's source is a human donor with low-grade glioma or glioblastoma, undergoing nonglioma brain surgery, or in good health (not recorded which). The sequenced material came from glioma tissue, nonneoplastic brain tissue, or PBMCs (not recorded which). This chain links TRBV29-1 with TRBJ2-5; no definite D call. For the CDR3, the DNA is TGCAGCGTTGACGTGGATGCAATTGAGACCCAGTACTTC. Translated: CSVDVDAIETQYF.